This T cell receptor (beta chain) was observed in a study of shared clonotypes between healthy human individuals. With regard to this clone: Antigen unknown.

The ends lost 7 bases at V and 3 bases at J; junction bases unmatched: 16. Looked up from germline, CDR1 is SNHLY and CDR2 is FYNNEI. The CDR3 is made up of 17 amino acids. Donors were healthy HIV-negative adults without recent acute infections or vaccinations. Study findings and constraints: Memory subsets generally showed lower estimated richness than naive subsets. Clonotype sharing among the donors was expected to vary with sequencing depth. Naive CD4 clonotype sharing across a handful of donors was 4% to 5%.

The data were produced by immunoSEQ multiplex PCR, yet TCRdb's version contains in-frame clones alone and is incomplete. The data contain some 100,000 clones, roughly two thirds of them singletons. The chain combines TRBV2 with TRBJ2-7, with 9 bases matching TRBD2. This clonotype was obtained from a woman aged 25-40 years in good health. The sample taken for sequencing was memory CD8+ T cells sorted from blood. The subset: CD45RO+ cells pooled with CCR7-negative TemRA cells. CDR3 bases: TGTGCCAGCACTCCACTAAGGGCTAGCGGGACTCGCTACGAGCAGTACTTC. Translation: CASTPLRASGTRYEQYF.